Below, 10 T cell receptor beta chains from the same sample are listed, as sequenced in a study of vaccination effects on CD4 cells after COVID-19. These receptors lack a known antigen. In the ViraFEST assay, antigen-specific CD4+ clonotypes were identified by expansion after peptide-pool stimulation. Culture lasted roughly 9 days before CD4+ T cell isolation. TCRdb's table, derived via immunoSEQ multiplex PCR, lists solely in-frame clones and lacks some. The profile shows around 54,000 clones, 80% of them singletons. This material consisted of CD4+ T cells from PBMCs cultured with HCoV-229E spike peptides, taken before COVID-19 vaccination. Receptors originate from a human donor who received a COVID-19 vaccine.

The chain has TRBV5-1 and TRBJ2-3; D unresolved. V was trimmed by 4 bases and J by 3 bases, leaving 12 bases between them. The V gene's germline CDR1 is SGHRS and CDR2 YFSETQ. The CDR3 consists of 14 residues. The CDR3 coding sequence is TGCGCCAGCAGCGACCGATCTGGGACAGATACGCAGTATTTT. Translating it yields CASSDRSGTDTQYF.

A word on this clone: Different DNA sequences within this sample yield the same CDR3. The chain recombines TRBV9 with TRBJ1-3, with D perhaps TRBD1 (5 bases). The germline CDR1 and CDR2 sequences are SGDLS and YYNGEE. The V end lost 3 bases, the J end lost 4 bases, and 17 bases lay between the germline ends. This CDR3 spans 16 amino acids. CDR3 nucleotides: TGTGCCAGCAGCGCTTCCTTCCTGGGGCCCGGAAACACCATATATTTT. This translates into CASSASFLGPGNTIYF.

The rearrangement joins TRBV3-1 (or the pseudogene TRBV3-2) to TRBJ2-5; 8 bases fit TRBD2. V was pared by 0 bases and J by 1 base, with 4 bases of the junction left unmatched. This CDR3 comprises 16 residues. Germline V gives CDR1 LGHDT, CDR2 YNNKEL (reference sequence). In DNA form, the CDR3 reads TGTGCCAGCAGCCAAGAAGGACGGGGGGGCCAAGAGACCCAGTACTTC. It yields the protein CASSQEGRGGQETQYF.

The chain carries TRBV20-1 and TRBJ1-4, with a weak D call TRBD1 (5 bases). CDR3 length: 11 residues. V was shortened by 6 bases and J by 8 bases, with 10 bases between the two germline ends. The V gene's germline CDR1 is DFQATT and CDR2 SNEGSKA (reference sequence). DNA for the CDR3: TGCAGTGCCGGGACTTTCGAAAAACTGTTTTTT. Residues: CSAGTFEKLFF.

The V gene is TRBV4-1, the J gene TRBJ1-5, with TRBD1 identical over 7 bases. This CDR3 has 18 residues. V was pared by 0 bases and J by 2 bases, with 10 bases of the junction left unmatched. CDR1 is MGHRA and CDR2 is YSYEKL in the germline V gene. As DNA, the CDR3 is TGCGCCAGCAGCCAAGAGGACTCCTCAGGGGGTGGCAATCAGCCCCAGCATTTT. As protein: CASSQEDSSGGGNQPQHF.

The V and J genes are TRBV29-1 and TRBJ1-2; a possible D gene is TRBD1 (5 bases). CDR3 length equals 13 residues. Germline assignment: CDR1 SQVTM and CDR2 ANQGSEA. V lost 2 bases and J 5 bases, leaving 12 bases between the germline ends. The CDR3 region is CSVESLGGYGYTF. The CDR3, as DNA: TGCAGCGTTGAATCATTGGGGGGGTATGGCTACACCTTC.

This chain connects TRBV28 to TRBJ1-2; D gene unclear. The CDR3 is 17 residues long. Deletions cut 3 bases from V and 4 bases from J, with 21 bases between. Germline CDR1 MDHEN, CDR2 SYDVKM. The DNA for the CDR3 is TGTGCCAGCAGTTTTGTAGTACAGAAAGAAGCGTTCTATGGCTACACCTTC. Protein sequence: CASSFVVQKEAFYGYTF.

The V and J genes are TRBV5-1 and TRBJ1-1, with D perhaps matching TRBD1 (5 bases). The V gene's germline CDR1 is SGHRS and CDR2 YFSETQ. V was trimmed by 0 bases and J by 1 base, leaving 7 bases between them. The length of the CDR3 is 14 residues. CDR3 in amino acids: CASSLAQENTEAFF. In DNA, the CDR3 is TGCGCCAGCAGCTTGGCACAGGAGAACACTGAAGCTTTCTTT.

This clone has only a few counts. The chain is built from TRBV4-1 and TRBJ1-1, with D hard to call. CDR3 size: 15 residues. V was clipped by 1 base and J by 0 bases, with 9 bases between them. Germline assignment: CDR1 MGHRA and CDR2 YSYEKL. CDR3 nucleotide sequence: TGCGCCAGCAGCCAAGGGGCCGGATTGAACACTGAAGCTTTCTTT. It specifies CASSQGAGLNTEAFF.

The sample holds a few counts of this clone. The V gene is TRBV5-6, the J gene TRBJ1-2; D is uncertain. CDR3 length equals 13 residues. Germline-derived CDR1 and CDR2 are SGHDT and YYEEEE. Trimming removed 4 bases from V and 3 bases from J, with 10 bases in between. The CDR3 nucleotides read TGTGCCAGCAGCGCAAGGAACGACTATGGCTACACCTTC. It translates to CASSARNDYGYTF. The full variable domain, completed using reference TRBV5-6 and TRBJ1-2, is DAGVTQSPTHLIKTRGQQVTLRCSPKSGHDTVSWYQQALGQGPQFIFQYYEEEERQRGNFPDRFSGHQFPNYSSELNVNALLLGDSALYLCASSARNDYGYTFGSGTRLTVV.